The sample holds one count of the clone carrying this T cell receptor beta chain. The sample contains more than one DNA sequence encoding this CDR3. This table comes from immunoSEQ multiplex PCR, and its TCRdb copy is limited to in-frame clones, with some not included. The sample contains roughly 190,000 clones, roughly nine tenths of which appear only once. V lost 0 bases and J 1 base, leaving 4 bases between the germline ends. The germline CDR1 and CDR2 sequences are SGHRS and YFSETQ. The CDR3 consists of 14 residues. This entry is derived from a study of blood T cell repertoires in COVID-19. The V gene is TRBV5-1, the J gene TRBJ2-2; D is unclear. This TCR came from a woman aged 60-75 years with COVID-19, enrolled during active disease. Sequencing was carried out using peripheral blood. The CDR3 loop reads CASSLAGNTGELFF. As DNA, the CDR3 is TGCGCCAGCAGCTTGGCCGGGAACACCGGGGAGCTGTTTTTT.